This TCR beta chain was sequenced during a study of cytomegalovirus exposure and HLA in healthy donors. PCR involved 60 Vbeta and 13 Jbeta primers. Some clones are missing from TCRdb's copy, which holds only in-frame ones; the method was immunoSEQ multiplex PCR. Here the sample spans around 160,000 clones, about 80% being singletons. The germline V and J ends were trimmed by 2 bases and 3 bases, with 8 bases remaining between them. The CDR3 is 13 amino acids. CDR1 is GTSNPN and CDR2 is SVGIG in the germline V gene (reference sequence). The origin of this receptor is a man in his forties in good health and CMV-seropositive. The rearrangement joins TRBV30 to TRBJ1-3, with no clear D. Input material: PBMCs. DNA of the CDR3: TGTGCCTGGAGTCCAGGTTTTGGAAACACCATATATTTT. It encodes CAWSPGFGNTIYF. The full variable domain, completed using reference TRBV30 and TRBJ1-3, is SQTIHQWPATLVQPVGSPLSLECTVEGTSNPNLYWYRQAAGRGLQLLFYSVGIGQISSEVPQNLSASRPQDRQFILSSKKLLLSDSGFYLCAWSPGFGNTIYFGEGSWLTVV.